This TCR beta chain was profiled in a study of blood T cell repertoires in COVID-19. As for the study in general: PBMCs, B-cell-depleted T cells, or T cells provided the cDNA or gDNA that made up the material.

The CDR3 runs to 13 residues. The germline gives CDR1 SGHRS, CDR2 YFSETQ. Trimming at V came to 6 bases and at J to 2 bases, leaving 5 bases not matched to a gene. Generated by immunoSEQ multiplex PCR, the TCRdb table keeps only in-frame clones and is missing some. The sample has 80,000 to 100,000 clones, 74% seen once. Input material: peripheral blood. The chain is built from TRBV5-1 and TRBJ2-7, with 7 bases identical to TRBD1. This receptor was obtained from a man between 70 and 80 years old with COVID-19, enrolled during active disease. Here the CDR3 reads CASTGQTPYEQYF. CDR3 coding DNA: TGCGCCAGCACGGGACAGACGCCCTACGAGCAGTACTTC.